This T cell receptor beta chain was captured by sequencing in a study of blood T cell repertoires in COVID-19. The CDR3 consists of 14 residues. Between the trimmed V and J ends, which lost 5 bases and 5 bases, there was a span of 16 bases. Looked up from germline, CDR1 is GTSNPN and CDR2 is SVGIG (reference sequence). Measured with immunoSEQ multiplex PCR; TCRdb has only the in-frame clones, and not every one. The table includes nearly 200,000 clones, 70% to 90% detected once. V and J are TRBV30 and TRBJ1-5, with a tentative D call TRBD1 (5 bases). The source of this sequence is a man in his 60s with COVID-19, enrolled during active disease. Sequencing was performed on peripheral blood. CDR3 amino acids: CAWSRANNDQPQHF. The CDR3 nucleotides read TGTGCCTGGTCCAGGGCGAATAATGATCAGCCCCAGCATTTT.